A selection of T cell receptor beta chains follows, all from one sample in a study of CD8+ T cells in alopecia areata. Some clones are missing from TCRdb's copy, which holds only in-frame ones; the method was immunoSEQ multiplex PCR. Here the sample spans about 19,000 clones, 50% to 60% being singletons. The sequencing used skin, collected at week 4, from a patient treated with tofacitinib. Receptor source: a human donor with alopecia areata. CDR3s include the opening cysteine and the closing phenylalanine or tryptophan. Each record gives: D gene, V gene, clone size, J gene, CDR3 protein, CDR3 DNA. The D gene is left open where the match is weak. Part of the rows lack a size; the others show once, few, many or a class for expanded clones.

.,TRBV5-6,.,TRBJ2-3,CASSLRLEQADTQYF,TGTGCCAGCAGCTTGCGTCTAGAACAGGCAGATACGCAGTATTTT
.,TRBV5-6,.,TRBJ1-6,CASSPADSPLHF,TGTGCCAGCAGTCCGGCGGATTCACCCCTCCACTTT
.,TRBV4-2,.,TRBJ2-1,CASSQGHEREGEQFF,TGTGCCAGCAGCCAAGGTCATGAAAGGGAAGGGGAGCAGTTCTTC
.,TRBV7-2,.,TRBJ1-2,CASSLAGLLYGYTF,TGTGCCAGCAGCTTAGCGGGACTCCTCTATGGCTACACCTTC
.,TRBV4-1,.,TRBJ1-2,CASSTQQPFYGYTF,TGCGCCAGCAGTACCCAGCAGCCATTCTATGGCTACACCTTC
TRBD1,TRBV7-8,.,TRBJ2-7,CASSLSLGQENEQYF,TGTGCCAGCAGCTTAAGTTTGGGACAGGAGAACGAGCAGTACTTC
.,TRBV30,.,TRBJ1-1,CAWSVAWTEAFF,TGTGCCTGGAGCGTTGCATGGACTGAAGCTTTCTTT
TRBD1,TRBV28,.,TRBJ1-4,CASSSLTGQGVEKLFF,TGTGCCAGCAGTTCACTCACGGGACAGGGTGTTGAAAAACTGTTTTTT
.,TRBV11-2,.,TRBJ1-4,CASSLDRATNEKLFF,TGTGCCAGCAGCTTAGACAGGGCAACTAATGAAAAACTGTTTTTT
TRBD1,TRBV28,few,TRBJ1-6,CASSKARDRGYNSPLHF,TGTGCCAGCAGTAAAGCGAGGGACAGGGGCTATAATTCACCCCTCCACTTT
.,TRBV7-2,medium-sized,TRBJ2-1,CASSGLGGAGPREQFF,TGTGCCAGCAGCGGCCTGGGGGGGGCTGGGCCCCGTGAGCAGTTCTTC
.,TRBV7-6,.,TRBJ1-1,CASTDPGGTEAFF,TGTGCCAGCACCGATCCTGGCGGAACTGAAGCTTTCTTT
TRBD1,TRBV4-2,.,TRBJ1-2,CASSQGGGNYGYTF,TGTGCCAGCAGCCAAGGAGGGGGCAACTATGGCTACACCTTC
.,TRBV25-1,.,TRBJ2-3,CASSEAREGDTQYF,TGTGCCAGCAGTGAAGCCAGGGAAGGAGATACGCAGTATTTT
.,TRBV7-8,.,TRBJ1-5,CASSLPYSNQPQHF,TGTGCCAGCAGCTTACCCTATAGCAATCAGCCCCAGCATTTT
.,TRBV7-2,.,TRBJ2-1,CASSPPGRAYNEQFF,TGTGCCAGCAGCCCCCCCGGCAGGGCCTACAATGAGCAGTTCTTC
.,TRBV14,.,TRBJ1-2,CASSPSGDYGYTF,TGTGCCAGCAGCCCTAGCGGGGACTATGGCTACACCTTC
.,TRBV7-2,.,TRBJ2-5,CASSLARGETQYF,TGTGCCAGCAGCTTAGCGCGAGGGGAGACCCAGTACTTC
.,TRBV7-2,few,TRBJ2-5,CASSLAETQYF,TGTGCCAGCAGCTTAGCGGAGACCCAGTACTTC
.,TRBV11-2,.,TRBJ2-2,CASISAVGNTGELFF,TGTGCCAGCATCTCGGCCGTGGGGAACACCGGGGAGCTGTTTTTT
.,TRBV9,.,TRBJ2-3,CASSEQPGSTDTQYF,TGTGCCAGCAGCGAACAACCCGGGAGCACAGATACGCAGTATTTT
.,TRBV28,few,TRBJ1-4,CASSLDSNEKLFF,TGTGCCAGCAGTCTCGACAGTAATGAAAAACTGTTTTTT
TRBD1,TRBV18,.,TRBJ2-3,CASSSGQNTDTQYF,TGTGCCAGCTCATCGGGACAGAACACAGATACGCAGTATTTT
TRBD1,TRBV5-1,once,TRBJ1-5,CASSLNTGANQPQHF,TGCGCCAGCAGCTTGAACACAGGGGCTAATCAGCCCCAGCATTTT
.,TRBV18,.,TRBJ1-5,CASSEAFGGNQPQHF,TGTGCCAGCTCAGAGGCTTTCGGGGGCAATCAGCCCCAGCATTTT
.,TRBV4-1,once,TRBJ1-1,CASSQDPGWTEAFF,TGCGCCAGCAGCCAAGATCCGGGTTGGACTGAAGCTTTCTTT
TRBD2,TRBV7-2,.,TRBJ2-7,CASSLGLAGAFAYEQYF,TGTGCCAGCAGCCTCGGACTAGCGGGGGCCTTCGCCTACGAGCAGTACTTC
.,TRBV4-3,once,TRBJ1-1,CASRGHLKNTEAFF,TGCGCCAGCAGAGGGCATTTAAAGAACACTGAAGCTTTCTTT